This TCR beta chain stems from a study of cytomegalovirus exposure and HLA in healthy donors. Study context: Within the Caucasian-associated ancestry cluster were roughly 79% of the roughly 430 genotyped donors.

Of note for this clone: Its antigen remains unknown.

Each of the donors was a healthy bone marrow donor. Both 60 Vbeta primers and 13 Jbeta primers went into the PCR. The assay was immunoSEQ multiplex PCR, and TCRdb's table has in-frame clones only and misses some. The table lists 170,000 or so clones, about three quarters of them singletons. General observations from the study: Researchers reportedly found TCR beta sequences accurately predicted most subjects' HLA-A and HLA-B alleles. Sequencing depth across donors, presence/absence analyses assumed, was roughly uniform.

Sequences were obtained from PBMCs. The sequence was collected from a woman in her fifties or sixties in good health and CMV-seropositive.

CDR3 coding DNA: TGTGCCAGCAGCTTAGCGGCAGGGGGCCTTGAAGCTTTCTTT. It is translated as CASSLAAGGLEAFF. The chain combines TRBV7-2 with TRBJ1-1; 8 nucleotides match TRBD1. V was pared by 0 bases and J by 7 bases, with 4 bases of the junction left unmatched. Germline-derived CDR1 and CDR2 are SGHTA and FQGNSA. The CDR3 spans 14 residues.